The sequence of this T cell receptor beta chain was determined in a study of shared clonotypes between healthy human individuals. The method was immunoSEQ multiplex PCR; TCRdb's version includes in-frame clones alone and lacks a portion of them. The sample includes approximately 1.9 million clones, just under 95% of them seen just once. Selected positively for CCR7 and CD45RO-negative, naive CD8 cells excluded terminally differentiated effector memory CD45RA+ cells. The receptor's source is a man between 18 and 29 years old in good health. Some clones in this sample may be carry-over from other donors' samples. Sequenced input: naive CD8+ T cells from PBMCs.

CDR3 amino acids: CSVEKTGLLQMEQFF. As DNA, the CDR3 is TGCAGCGTTGAAAAGACGGGACTACTACAAATGGAGCAGTTCTTC. The V gene is TRBV29-1, the J gene TRBJ2-1; TRBD2 matches at 7 bases. The V gene's germline CDR1 is SQVTM and CDR2 ANQGSEA. J was trimmed by 10 bases and V by 2 bases; bases with no gene match: 14. The CDR3 is 15 amino acids.